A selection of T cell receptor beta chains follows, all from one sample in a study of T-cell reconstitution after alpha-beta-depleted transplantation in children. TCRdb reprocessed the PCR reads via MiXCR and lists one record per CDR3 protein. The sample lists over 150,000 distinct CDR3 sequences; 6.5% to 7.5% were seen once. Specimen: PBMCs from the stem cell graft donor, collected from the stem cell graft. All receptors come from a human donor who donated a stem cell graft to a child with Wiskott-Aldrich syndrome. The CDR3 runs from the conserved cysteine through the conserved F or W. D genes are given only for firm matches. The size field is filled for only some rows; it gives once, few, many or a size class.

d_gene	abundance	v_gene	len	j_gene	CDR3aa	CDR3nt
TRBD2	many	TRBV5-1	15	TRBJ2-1	CASTRPGLADNEQFF	TGCGCCAGCACCCGACCGGGACTAGCGGACAATGAGCAGTTCTTC
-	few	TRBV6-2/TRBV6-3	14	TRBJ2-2	CASSYSDPRGELFF	TGTGCCAGCAGTTACTCTGACCCCCGGGGGGAGCTGTTTTTT
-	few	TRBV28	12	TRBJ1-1	CASSPGLGEAFF	TGTGCCAGCAGTCCAGGGCTGGGTGAAGCTTTCTTT
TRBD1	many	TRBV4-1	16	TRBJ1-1	CASSQAPTGKYTEAFF	TGCGCCAGCAGCCAAGCCCCGACAGGGAAGTACACTGAAGCTTTCTTT
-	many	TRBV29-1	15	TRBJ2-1	CSVGTTGSSYNEQFF	TGCAGCGTTGGGACCACCGGGAGCTCCTACAATGAGCAGTTCTTC
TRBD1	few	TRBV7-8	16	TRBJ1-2	CASSQGTAAKSLGYTF	TGTGCCAGCAGCCAAGGGACAGCAGCTAAGTCTTTGGGCTACACCTTC
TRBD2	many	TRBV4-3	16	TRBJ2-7	CASSRSRVAGVAEQYF	TGCGCCAGCAGCCGCTCCAGGGTAGCGGGAGTGGCCGAGCAGTACTTC
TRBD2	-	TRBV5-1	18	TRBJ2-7	CASSLGLAGANNAYEQYF	TGCGCCAGCAGCTTGGGGCTAGCGGGGGCCAATAATGCTTACGAGCAGTACTTC
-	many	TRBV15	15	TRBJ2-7	CATSRDLLGNYEQYF	TGTGCCACCAGCAGAGATCTTTTAGGGAACTACGAGCAGTACTTC
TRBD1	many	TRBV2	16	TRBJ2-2	CASSEAQGARTGELFF	TGTGCCAGCAGTGAAGCCCAGGGGGCGCGAACCGGGGAGCTGTTTTTT
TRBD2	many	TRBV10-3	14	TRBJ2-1	CAHRPTSGYNEQFF	TGTGCCCACAGACCGACTAGCGGATACAATGAGCAGTTCTTC
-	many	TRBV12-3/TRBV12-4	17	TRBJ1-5	CASRLIGTQGRGQPQHF	TGTGCCAGCAGGCTAATCGGGACGCAAGGACGGGGTCAGCCCCAGCATTTT
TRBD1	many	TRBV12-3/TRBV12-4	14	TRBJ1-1	CASSQYRGFTEAFF	TGTGCCAGCAGTCAATACAGGGGTTTCACTGAAGCTTTCTTT
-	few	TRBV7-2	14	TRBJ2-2	CASSLVLITGELFF	TGTGCCAGCAGCTTAGTACTGATCACCGGGGAGCTGTTTTTT
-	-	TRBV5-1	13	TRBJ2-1	CASSLEGPNEQFF	TGCGCCAGCAGCTTGGAAGGGCCAAATGAGCAGTTCTTC
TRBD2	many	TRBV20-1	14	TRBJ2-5	CSATEGGRQETQYF	TGCAGTGCTACCGAGGGAGGGCGGCAAGAGACCCAGTACTTC
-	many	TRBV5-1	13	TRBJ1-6	CASSKGVDSPLHF	TGCGCCAGCAGCAAGGGGGTTGATTCACCCCTCCACTTT
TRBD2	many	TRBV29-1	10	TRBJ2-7	CSVVAGQAYF	TGCAGCGTCGTAGCGGGCCAGGCGTACTTC
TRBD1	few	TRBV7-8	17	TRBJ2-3	CASSSYRDRELGDTQYF	TGTGCCAGCAGCTCGTACCGGGACAGAGAACTTGGGGATACGCAGTATTTT
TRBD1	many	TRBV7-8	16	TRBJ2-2	CASSTTGTGGGGELFF	TGTGCCAGCAGCACCACCGGGACAGGGGGTGGCGGGGAGCTGTTTTTT
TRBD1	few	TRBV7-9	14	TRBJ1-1	CASSFIQGQGEAFF	TGTGCCAGCAGCTTCATACAGGGACAGGGGGAAGCTTTCTTT
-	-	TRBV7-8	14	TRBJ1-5	CASSLASGNQPQHF	TGTGCCAGCAGCTTAGCATCGGGGAATCAGCCCCAGCATTTT
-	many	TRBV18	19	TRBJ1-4	CASSPPRQGMRSTNEKLFF	TGTGCCAGCTCACCACCACGGCAGGGGATGCGGTCAACTAATGAAAAACTGTTTTTT
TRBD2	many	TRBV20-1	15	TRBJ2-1	CSASRLAGGPGEQFF	TGCAGTGCCTCGAGACTAGCGGGAGGGCCGGGTGAGCAGTTCTTC
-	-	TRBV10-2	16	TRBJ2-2	CASSEWGAGDTGELFF	TGCGCCAGCAGTGAGTGGGGGGCCGGGGACACCGGGGAGCTGTTTTTT
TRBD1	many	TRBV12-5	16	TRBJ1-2	CASGSPGQGAEYGYTF	TGTGCTAGTGGTTCGCCGGGACAGGGGGCAGAATATGGCTACACCTTC
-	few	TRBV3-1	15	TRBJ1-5	CASSRAGFNNQPQHF	TGTGCCAGCAGCCGGGCGGGTTTCAACAATCAGCCCCAGCATTTT
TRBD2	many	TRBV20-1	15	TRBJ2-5	CSAWLGLAGKETQYF	TGCAGTGCTTGGTTGGGACTAGCGGGGAAAGAGACCCAGTACTTC
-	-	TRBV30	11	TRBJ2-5	CAWSARETQYF	TGTGCCTGGAGTGCGAGAGAGACCCAGTACTTC
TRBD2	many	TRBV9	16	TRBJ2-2	CASSVELAGDTGELFF	TGTGCCAGCAGCGTAGAACTAGCGGGAGACACCGGGGAGCTGTTTTTT
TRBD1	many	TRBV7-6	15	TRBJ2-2	CASSTRTGNTGELFF	TGTGCCAGCAGCACTCGGACAGGGAACACCGGGGAGCTGTTTTTT
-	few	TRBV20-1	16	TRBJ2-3	CSARALSLSSTDTQYF	TGCAGTGCTAGAGCCCTTAGCTTATCTAGCACAGATACGCAGTATTTT
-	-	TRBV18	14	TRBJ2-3	CASSPPPAPDTQYF	TGTGCCAGCTCACCACCCCCCGCCCCAGATACGCAGTATTTT
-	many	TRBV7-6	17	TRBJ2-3	CASSVGQGARGTDTQYF	TGTGCCAGCAGCGTAGGGCAAGGGGCTCGGGGCACAGATACGCAGTATTTT
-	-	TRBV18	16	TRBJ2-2	CASSPTFLAITGELFF	TGTGCCAGCTCACCAACTTTCCTAGCGATCACCGGGGAGCTGTTTTTT
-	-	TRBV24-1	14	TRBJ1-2	CATSPRGMGYGYTF	TGTGCCACCAGTCCTCGGGGGATGGGTTATGGCTACACCTTC
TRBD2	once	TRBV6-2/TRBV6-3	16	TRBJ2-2	CASSYGAGVSTGELFF	TGTGCCAGCAGTTACGGAGCGGGAGTAAGCACCGGGGAGCTGTTTTTT
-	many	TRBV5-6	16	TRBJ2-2	CASSLVDTRGPGELFF	TGTGCCAGCAGCTTGGTCGACACTCGCGGCCCCGGGGAGCTGTTTTTT
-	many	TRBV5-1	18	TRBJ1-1	CASSLLGAGGPLNTEAFF	TGCGCCAGCAGCTTGTTGGGAGCCGGGGGACCCTTGAACACTGAAGCTTTCTTT